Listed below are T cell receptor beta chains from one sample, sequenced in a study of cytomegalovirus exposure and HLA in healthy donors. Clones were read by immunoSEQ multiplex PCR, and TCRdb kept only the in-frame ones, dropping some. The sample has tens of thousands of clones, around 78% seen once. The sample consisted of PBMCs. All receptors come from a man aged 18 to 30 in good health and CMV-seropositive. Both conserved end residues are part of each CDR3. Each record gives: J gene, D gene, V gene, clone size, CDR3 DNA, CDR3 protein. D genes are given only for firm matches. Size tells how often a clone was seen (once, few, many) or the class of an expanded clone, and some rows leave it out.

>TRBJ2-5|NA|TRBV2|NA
TGTGCCAGCAGTGAAAGGGGTCAGACCCAGTACTTC
CASSERGQTQYF
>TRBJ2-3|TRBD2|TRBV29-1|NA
TGCAGCGTTGACTTGAGGACTAGCGGGAGTAGTGTGTCGGCAGATACGCAGTATTTT
CSVDLRTSGSSVSADTQYF
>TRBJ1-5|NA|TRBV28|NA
TGTGCCAGCAGCCCCTCCGCGGGGCCCCAGCATTTT
CASSPSAGPQHF
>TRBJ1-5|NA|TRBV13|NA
TGTGCCAGCAGGCGACGGGACACCAATCAGCCCCAGCATTTT
CASRRRDTNQPQHF
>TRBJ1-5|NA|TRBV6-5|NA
TGTGCCAGCAGTCAGGGGAGCAATCAGCCCCAGCATTTT
CASSQGSNQPQHF
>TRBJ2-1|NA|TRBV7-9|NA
TGTGCCAGCCAGGGAGGACTCAAGAACAATGAGCAGTTCTTC
CASQGGLKNNEQFF
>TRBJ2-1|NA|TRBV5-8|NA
TGTGCCAGCAGCTTGGTATTCAGGGTGGAGTACAATGAGCAGTTCTTC
CASSLVFRVEYNEQFF
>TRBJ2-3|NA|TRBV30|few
TGTGCCTGGAGTGGCCGGACAGCCATCACAGATACGCAGTATTTT
CAWSGRTAITDTQYF
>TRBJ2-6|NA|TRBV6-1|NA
TGTGCCAGCAGTGAGAGACACTCTGGGGCCAACGTCCTGACTTTC
CASSERHSGANVLTF
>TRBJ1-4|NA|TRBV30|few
TGTGCCTGGAGTGTGAGCGGGGACGAAAAACTGTTTTTT
CAWSVSGDEKLFF
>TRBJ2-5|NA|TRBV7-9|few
TGTGCGGGGGCCAGGGGTGAGACCCAGTACTTC
CAGARGETQYF
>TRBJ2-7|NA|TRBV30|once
TGTGCCTCCGGACAGAGCTCCTACGAGCAGTACTTC
CASGQSSYEQYF
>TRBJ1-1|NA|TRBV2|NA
TGTGCCAGCAAGGGAGACGAGGACACTGAAGCTTTCTTT
CASKGDEDTEAFF
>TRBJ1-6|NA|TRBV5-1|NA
TGCGCCAGCAGCCTACAGGGAAAGGGGAGTTCACCCCTCCACTTT
CASSLQGKGSSPLHF
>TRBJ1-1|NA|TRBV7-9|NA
TGTGCCAGCAGCCTTGACAGATGGGAAGCTTTCTTT
CASSLDRWEAFF
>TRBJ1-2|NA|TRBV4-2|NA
TGTGCCAGCAGCCCTTTTTCCGGGACTGCGAACTATGGCTACACCTTC
CASSPFSGTANYGYTF
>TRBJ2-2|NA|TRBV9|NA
TGTGCCAGCAGCGTAGGACTCCCTTTCACCGGGGAGCTGTTTTTT
CASSVGLPFTGELFF
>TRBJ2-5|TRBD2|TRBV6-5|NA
TGTGCCAGCACCGCCGGGGGGGCTATGGTGGAGACCCAGTACTTC
CASTAGGAMVETQYF
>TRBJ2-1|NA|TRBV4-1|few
TGCGCCAGCAGCCAACCCGGGACAATAGGTAATGAGCAGTTCTTC
CASSQPGTIGNEQFF
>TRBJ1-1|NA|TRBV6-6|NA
TGTGCCAGTTTCTTAAGAGGCACTGAAGCTTTCTTT
CASFLRGTEAFF
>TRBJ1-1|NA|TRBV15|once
TGTGCCACCAGCAGAGATACAGGGAGCACTGAAGCTTTCTTT
CATSRDTGSTEAFF
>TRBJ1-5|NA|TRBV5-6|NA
TGTGCCAGCAGCTTGGCGGGGGGCAGGAGCAATCAGCCCCAGCATTTT
CASSLAGGRSNQPQHF
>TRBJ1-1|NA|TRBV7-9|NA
TGTGCCAGCAGCTCCGGGACAAATTCCACTGAAGCTTTCTTT
CASSSGTNSTEAFF
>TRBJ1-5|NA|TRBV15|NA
TGTGCCACCAGCGAGCAGGATCAGCCCCAGCATTTT
CATSEQDQPQHF
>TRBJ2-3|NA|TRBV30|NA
TGTGCCTGGAGTAAGGGGGAAGGGACAGATACGCAGTATTTT
CAWSKGEGTDTQYF
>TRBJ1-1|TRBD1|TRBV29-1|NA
TGCAGCGTTGAAGTAGGGACAGGGGGATTTGAAGCTTTCTTT
CSVEVGTGGFEAFF
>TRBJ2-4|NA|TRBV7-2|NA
TGTGCCAGCAGCCTAGGGCGGGGTAACATTCAGTACTTC
CASSLGRGNIQYF
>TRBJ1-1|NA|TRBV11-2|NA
TGTGCCAGCACCCCGGGGATTTCGGACACTGAAGCTTTCTTT
CASTPGISDTEAFF
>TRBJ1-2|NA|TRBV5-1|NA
TGCGCCAGCAGCTTGGCGACGGAAGGGGATGGCTACACCTTC
CASSLATEGDGYTF
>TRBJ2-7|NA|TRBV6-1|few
TGTGCCAGCGGGACATCCTCCCTGCTCGAGCAGTACTTC
CASGTSSLLEQYF
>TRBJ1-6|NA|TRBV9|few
TGTGCCAGCAGCGTCGCAGGGGATAATTCACCCCTCCACTTT
CASSVAGDNSPLHF
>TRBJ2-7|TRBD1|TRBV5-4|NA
TGTGCCAGCAGCAACGGACAGGCCTACGAGCAGTACTTC
CASSNGQAYEQYF
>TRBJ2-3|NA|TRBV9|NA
TGTGCCAGCAGCGCCTCCTCTAGCGGCACAGATACGCAGTATTTT
CASSASSSGTDTQYF
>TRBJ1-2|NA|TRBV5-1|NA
TGCGCCAGCAGCGCAGGGGAAGATGGCTACACCTTC
CASSAGEDGYTF
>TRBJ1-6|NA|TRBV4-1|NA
TGCGCCAGCAGCCAAGATTGGGGCACCGATACTTCCCTCCACTTT
CASSQDWGTDTSLHF
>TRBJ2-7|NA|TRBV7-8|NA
TGTGCCAGCAGCCCTAGCTCCTACGAGCAGTACTTC
CASSPSSYEQYF
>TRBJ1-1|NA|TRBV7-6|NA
TGTGCCAGCAGCTTAAGCGGGGTTAGCACTGAAGCTTTCTTT
CASSLSGVSTEAFF
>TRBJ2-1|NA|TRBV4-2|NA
TGTGCCAGCAGCCAATTAGGCACAGACAACAATGAGCAGTTCTTC
CASSQLGTDNNEQFF
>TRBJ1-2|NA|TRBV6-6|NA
TGTGCCAGCAGGGCACAGCTAAACTATGGCTACACCTTC
CASRAQLNYGYTF
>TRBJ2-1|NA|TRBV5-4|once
TGTGCCAGCAGCTTAATCGGGACCTACAATGAGCAGTTCTTC
CASSLIGTYNEQFF
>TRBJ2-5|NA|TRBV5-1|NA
TGCGCCAGCAGCTCTCAGGGGTTATCGGAGACCCAGTACTTC
CASSSQGLSETQYF
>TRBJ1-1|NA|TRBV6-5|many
TGTGCCAGCAGTTACTCGAAAAGGGGCACTGAAGCTTTCTTT
CASSYSKRGTEAFF
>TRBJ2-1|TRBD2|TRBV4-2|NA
TGTGCCAGCAGCCAAGAAAAAAGCGGGAGGGCCATGTTCTTC
CASSQEKSGRAMFF
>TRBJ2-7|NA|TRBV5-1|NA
TGCGCCAGCAGCTCCCCCGGTGTCCGAGCCGACGAGCAGTACTTC
CASSSPGVRADEQYF
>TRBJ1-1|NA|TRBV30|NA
TGTGCCTGGAGGATTGGGGGGACGTGGGGGGTGAACACTGAAGCTTTCTTT
CAWRIGGTWGVNTEAFF
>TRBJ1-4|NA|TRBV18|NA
TGTGCCAGCTCACCTCGGCAGGGGTGGGAAAAACTGTTTTTT
CASSPRQGWEKLFF
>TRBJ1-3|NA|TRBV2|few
TGTGCCAGTTCGCCTATCTCTGGAAACACCATATATTTT
CASSPISGNTIYF
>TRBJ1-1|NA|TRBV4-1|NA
TGCGCCAGCAGCCCACCTACTAGGTCTGAAGCTTTCTTT
CASSPPTRSEAFF
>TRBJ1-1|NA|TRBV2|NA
TGTGCCAGCAGGTACAGGGAGGGGAACACTGAAGCTTTCTTT
CASRYREGNTEAFF
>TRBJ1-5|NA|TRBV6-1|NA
TGTGCCAGCGGGGACAACCTGGGGGCTCAGCCCCAGCATTTT
CASGDNLGAQPQHF
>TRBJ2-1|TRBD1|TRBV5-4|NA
TGTGCCAGCAGGTCAGGGGGCGCGTCCTACAATGAGCAGTTCTTC
CASRSGGASYNEQFF